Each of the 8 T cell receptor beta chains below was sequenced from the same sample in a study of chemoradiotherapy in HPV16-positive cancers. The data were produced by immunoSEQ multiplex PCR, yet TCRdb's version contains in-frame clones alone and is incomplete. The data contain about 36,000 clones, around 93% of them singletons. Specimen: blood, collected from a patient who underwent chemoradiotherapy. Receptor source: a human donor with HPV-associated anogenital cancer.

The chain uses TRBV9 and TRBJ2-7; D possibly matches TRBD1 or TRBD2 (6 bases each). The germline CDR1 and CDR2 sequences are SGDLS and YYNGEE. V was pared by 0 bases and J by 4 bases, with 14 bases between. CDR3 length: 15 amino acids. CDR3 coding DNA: TGTGCCAGCAGCGTAGCTCCCGGGGGCGGTTACGAGCAGTACTTC. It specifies CASSVAPGGGYEQYF. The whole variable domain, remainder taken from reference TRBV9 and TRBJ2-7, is DSGVTQTPKHLITATGQRVTLRCSPRSGDLSVYWYQQSLDQGLQFLIQYYNGEERAKGNILERFSAQQFPDLHSELNLSSLELGDSALYFCASSVAPGGGYEQYFGPGTRLTVT.

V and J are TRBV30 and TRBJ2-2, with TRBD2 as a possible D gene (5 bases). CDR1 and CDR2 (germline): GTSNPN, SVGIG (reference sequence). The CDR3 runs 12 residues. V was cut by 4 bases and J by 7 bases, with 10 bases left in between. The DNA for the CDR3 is TGTGCCTGGACGGGGTGGCACGGGGAGCTGTTTTTT. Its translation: CAWTGWHGELFF.

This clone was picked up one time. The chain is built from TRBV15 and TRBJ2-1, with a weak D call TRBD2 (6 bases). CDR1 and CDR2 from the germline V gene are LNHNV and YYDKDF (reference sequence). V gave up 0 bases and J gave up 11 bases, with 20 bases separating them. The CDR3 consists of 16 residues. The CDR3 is CATSRDSGDLSRKQFF. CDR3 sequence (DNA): TGTGCCACCAGCAGAGATTCGGGAGACTTGAGCCGTAAGCAGTTCTTC.

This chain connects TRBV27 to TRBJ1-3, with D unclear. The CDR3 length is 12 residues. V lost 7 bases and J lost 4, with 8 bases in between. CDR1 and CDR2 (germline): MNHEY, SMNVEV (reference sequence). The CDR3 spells CASKSQGNTIYF. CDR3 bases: TGTGCCAGCAAGTCTCAAGGAAACACCATATATTTT.

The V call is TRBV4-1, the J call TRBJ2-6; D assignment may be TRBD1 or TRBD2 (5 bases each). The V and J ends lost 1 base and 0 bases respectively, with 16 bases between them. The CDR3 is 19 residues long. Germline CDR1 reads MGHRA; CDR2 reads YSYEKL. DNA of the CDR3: TGCGCCAGCAGCCAAGGGGCGAGGGGCTCCCGCTCTGGGGCCAACGTCCTGACTTTC. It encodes CASSQGARGSRSGANVLTF.

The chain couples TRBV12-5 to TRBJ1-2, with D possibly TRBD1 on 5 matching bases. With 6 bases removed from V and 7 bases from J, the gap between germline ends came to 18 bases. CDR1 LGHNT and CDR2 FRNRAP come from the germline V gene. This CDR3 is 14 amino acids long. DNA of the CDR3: TGTGCTAGTGGCCCCAATTGGGTCCAGGGTGGCTACACCTTC. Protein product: CASGPNWVQGGYTF.

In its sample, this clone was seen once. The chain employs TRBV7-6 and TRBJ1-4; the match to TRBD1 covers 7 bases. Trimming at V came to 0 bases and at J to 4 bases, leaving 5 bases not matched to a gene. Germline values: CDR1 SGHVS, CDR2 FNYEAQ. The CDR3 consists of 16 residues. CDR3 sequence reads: CASSLAGGTVNEKLFF. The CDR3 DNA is TGTGCCAGCAGCTTAGCGGGTGGGACAGTTAATGAAAAACTGTTTTTT.

The CDR3, as DNA: TGTGCCAGCAGTTACGCCCTGGACAGGGCTGGAAACACCATATATTTT. This gives the protein CASSYALDRAGNTIYF. This chain joins TRBV6-5 and TRBJ1-3; 8 bases are shared with TRBD1. The CDR3 has 16 amino acids. V shed 2 bases, J shed 2 bases, and the junction held 5 bases outside the gene matches. Germline CDR1 MNHEY, CDR2 SVGAGI.